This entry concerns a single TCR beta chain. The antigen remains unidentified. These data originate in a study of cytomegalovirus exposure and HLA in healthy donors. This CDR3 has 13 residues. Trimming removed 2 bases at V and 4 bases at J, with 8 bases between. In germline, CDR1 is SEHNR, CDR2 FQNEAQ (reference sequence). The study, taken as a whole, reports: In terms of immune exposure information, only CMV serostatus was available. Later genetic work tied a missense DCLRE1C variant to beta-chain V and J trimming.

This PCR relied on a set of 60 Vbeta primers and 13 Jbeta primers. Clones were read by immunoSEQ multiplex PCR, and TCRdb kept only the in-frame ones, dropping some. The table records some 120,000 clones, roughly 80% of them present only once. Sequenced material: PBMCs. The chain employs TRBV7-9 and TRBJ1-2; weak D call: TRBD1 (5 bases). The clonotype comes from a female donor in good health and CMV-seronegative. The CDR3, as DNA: TGTGCCAGCAGCTTACCAGGGATCTATGGCTACACCTTC. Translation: CASSLPGIYGYTF.